This T cell receptor (beta chain) is from a study of cytomegalovirus exposure and HLA in healthy donors. Study background: Of all 400 or so donors who were genotyped, 80% to 85% belonged to the Caucasian-associated ancestry cluster. Findings of the study overall: Under in vitro conditions, a few CMV-associated chains were confirmed as specific for CMV antigens. By a later analysis, the bulk of CMV-associated TCR beta chains appeared HLA-restricted. Sequencing artifact likely explains a cluster of highly shared sequence variants.

This PCR relied on a set of 60 Vbeta primers and 13 Jbeta primers. Measured with immunoSEQ multiplex PCR; TCRdb has only the in-frame clones, and not every one. The profile shows approximately 160,000 clones, approximately 86% of them singletons. The CDR3 runs 15 residues. Looked up from germline, CDR1 is LNHDA and CDR2 is SQIVND (reference sequence). V shed 5 bases and J shed 1 base, with 14 bases lying between them. With respect to this clone: Its antigen is still unknown.

The chain combines TRBV19 with TRBJ1-1; D not resolved. The sequence derives from a male donor in good health and CMV-seronegative. The material sequenced was PBMCs. In DNA form, the CDR3 reads TGTGCCAGTAGTCCGGAGTTGGCAACGAACACTGAAGCTTTCTTT. As protein: CASSPELATNTEAFF.